This TCR beta chain was retrieved from a study of cytomegalovirus exposure and HLA in healthy donors. General study findings and limits: An analysis that came later showed most CMV-associated TCR beta chains appearing HLA-restricted. Analysis performed later found roughly 17,000 TCR beta sequences associated with HLA alleles at 0.05 false discovery rate. Further analysis was carried out later, and it showed several of the most significant clusters appearing linked to common viral pathogens.

With 60 Vbeta and 13 Jbeta primers, the PCR was carried out. Only in-frame clones appear in the TCRdb table, and some are missing; sequencing was by immunoSEQ multiplex PCR. In the table there are about 110,000 clones, about 90% of which are singletons. With respect to this clone: Its antigen is not identified.

The CDR3 totals 14 residues. Trimming removed 2 bases from V and 3 bases from J, with 11 bases in between. The V gene's germline CDR1 is SGHRS and CDR2 YFSETQ. Sequencing was performed on PBMCs. The TCR was taken from a man in his forties in good health and CMV-seronegative. V gene TRBV5-1 combines with J gene TRBJ2-5; tentative D call: TRBD1 (6 bases). CDR3: CASSLQGSEETQYF. The DNA of the CDR3 is TGCGCCAGCAGCTTACAGGGTTCGGAAGAGACCCAGTACTTC.